This T cell receptor beta chain was captured in a study of cytomegalovirus exposure and HLA in healthy donors. The overall study: As an earlier analysis found, about 179 million T cells yielded about 120 million unique TCR beta sequences. An early release of data contained 75 million to 90 million unique TCRs, which came from HLA-typed donors.

Regarding the study as a whole: Common viral pathogens seemed to be connected with several of the most significant clusters, according to a later analysis. Most TCR sequences showed up rarely, but some public TCRs showed up in many donors.

Amplification used 60 Vbeta primers and 13 Jbeta primers. Clones were sequenced by immunoSEQ multiplex PCR, and TCRdb holds only the in-frame ones, with some missing. The table includes 100,000 to 150,000 clones, 15% to 20% detected once. Comment on this clone: Its specificity is unknown.

Specimen: PBMCs. This receptor was identified in a female donor in good health and CMV-seropositive.

The CDR3 loop reads CASSVGTSGRANEQFF. In DNA, the CDR3 is TGTGCCAGCAGCGTAGGGACTAGCGGGAGGGCCAATGAGCAGTTCTTC. The chain combines TRBV9 with TRBJ2-1; 15 bases fit TRBD2. Germline lookup yields CDR1 SGDLS and CDR2 YYNGEE. J gave up 6 bases and V 0 bases, and 1 base lay outside the gene matches. CDR3 size: 16 residues.